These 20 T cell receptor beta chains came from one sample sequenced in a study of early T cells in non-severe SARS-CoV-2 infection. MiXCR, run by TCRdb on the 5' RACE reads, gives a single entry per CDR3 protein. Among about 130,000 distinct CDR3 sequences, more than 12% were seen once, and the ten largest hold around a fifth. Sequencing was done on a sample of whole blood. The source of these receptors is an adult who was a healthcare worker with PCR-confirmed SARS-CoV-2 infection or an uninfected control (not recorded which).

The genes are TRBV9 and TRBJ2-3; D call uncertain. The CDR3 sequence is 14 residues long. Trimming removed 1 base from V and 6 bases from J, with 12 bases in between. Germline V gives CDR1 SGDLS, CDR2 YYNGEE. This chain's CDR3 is CASSVRSSVDTQYF. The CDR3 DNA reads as TGTGCCAGCAGCGTACGGAGCAGTGTTGATACGCAGTATTTT.

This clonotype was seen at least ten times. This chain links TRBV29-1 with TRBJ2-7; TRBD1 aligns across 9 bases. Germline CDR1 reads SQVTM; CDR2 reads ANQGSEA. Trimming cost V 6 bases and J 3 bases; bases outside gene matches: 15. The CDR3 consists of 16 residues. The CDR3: CSVGGVLGQGDYEQYF. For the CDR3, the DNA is TGCAGCGTCGGAGGGGTACTGGGACAGGGAGACTACGAGCAGTACTTC.

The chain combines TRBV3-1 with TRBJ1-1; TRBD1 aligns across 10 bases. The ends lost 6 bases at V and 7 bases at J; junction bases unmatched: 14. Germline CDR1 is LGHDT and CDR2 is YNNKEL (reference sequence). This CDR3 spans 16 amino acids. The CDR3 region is CASRHTGTGEIGEAFF. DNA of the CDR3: TGTGCCAGCAGACATACCGGGACAGGGGAAATTGGTGAAGCTTTCTTT.

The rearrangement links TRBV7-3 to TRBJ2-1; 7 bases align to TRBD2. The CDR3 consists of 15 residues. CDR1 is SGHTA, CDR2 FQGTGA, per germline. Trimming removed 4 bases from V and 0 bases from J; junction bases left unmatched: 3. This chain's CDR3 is CASSSSGASYNEQFF. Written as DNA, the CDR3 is TGTGCCAGCAGCTCTAGCGGTGCCTCCTACAATGAGCAGTTCTTC.

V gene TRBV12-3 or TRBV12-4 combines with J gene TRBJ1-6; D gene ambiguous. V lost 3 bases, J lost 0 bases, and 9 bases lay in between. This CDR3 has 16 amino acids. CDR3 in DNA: TGTGCCAGCAGTTTCTACTCGGGCTCCTATAATTCACCCCTCCACTTT. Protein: CASSFYSGSYNSPLHF.

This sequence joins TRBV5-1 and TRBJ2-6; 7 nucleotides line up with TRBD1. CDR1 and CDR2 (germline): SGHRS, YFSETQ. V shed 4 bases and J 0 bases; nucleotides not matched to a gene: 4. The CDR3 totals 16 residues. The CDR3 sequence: CASSVGTDSGANVLTF. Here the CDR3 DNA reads TGCGCCAGCAGCGTCGGGACAGACTCTGGGGCCAACGTCCTGACTTTC.

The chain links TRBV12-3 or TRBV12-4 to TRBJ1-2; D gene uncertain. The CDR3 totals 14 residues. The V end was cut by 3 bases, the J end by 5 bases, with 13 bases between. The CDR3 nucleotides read TGTGCCAGCAGTTTCGATGTGCGCCTTTATGGCTACACCTTC. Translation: CASSFDVRLYGYTF.

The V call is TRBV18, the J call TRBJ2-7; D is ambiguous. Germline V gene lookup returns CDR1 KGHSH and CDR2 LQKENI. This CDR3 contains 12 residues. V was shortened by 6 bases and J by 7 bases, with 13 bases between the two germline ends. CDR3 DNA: TGTGCCAGCTCTCCGTCCACCGGGGAGCAGTACTTC. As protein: CASSPSTGEQYF.

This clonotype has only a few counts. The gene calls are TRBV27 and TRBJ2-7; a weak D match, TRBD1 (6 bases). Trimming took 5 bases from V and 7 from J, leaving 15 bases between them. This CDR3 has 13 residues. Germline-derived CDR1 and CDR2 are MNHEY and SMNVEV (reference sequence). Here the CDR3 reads CASSTGTNGEQYF. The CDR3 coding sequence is TGTGCCAGCAGTACCGGGACAAACGGAGAGCAGTACTTC.

The CDR3 coding sequence is TGTGCCAGGACTGGACAGGTGAAGGGGCATGAGCAGTTCTTC. Its translation: CARTGQVKGHEQFF. The rearrangement joins TRBV25-1 to TRBJ2-1; 7 positions match TRBD1. J gave up 8 bases and V 9 bases, and 13 bases lay outside the gene matches. This CDR3 is built from 14 residues. Looked up from germline, CDR1 is MGHDK and CDR2 is SYGVNS.

CDR3 DNA sequence: TGTGCCAGCAGTCAACGGGGAAGTGACACTGAAGCTTTCTTT. Amino acid sequence: CASSQRGSDTEAFF. V gene TRBV3-1 combines with J gene TRBJ1-1; D gene ambiguous. CDR3 size: 14 residues. Germline lookup yields CDR1 LGHDT and CDR2 YNNKEL (reference sequence). Deletions cut 6 bases from V and 3 bases from J, with 14 bases between.

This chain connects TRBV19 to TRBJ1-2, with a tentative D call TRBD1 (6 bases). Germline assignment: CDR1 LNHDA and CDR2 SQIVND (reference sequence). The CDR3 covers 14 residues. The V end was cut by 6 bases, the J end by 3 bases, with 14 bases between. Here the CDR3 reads CASRTGHLDYGYTF. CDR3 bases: TGTGCCAGTAGGACGGGACACCTCGACTATGGCTACACCTTC.

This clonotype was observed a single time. DNA of the CDR3: TGTGCCAGCAGCCAAGATGCAGGACCCGCCGTTACGCAGTATTTT. Its protein is CASSQDAGPAVTQYF. The chain has TRBV3-1 and TRBJ2-3; the D is unclear. Looked up from germline, CDR1 is LGHDT and CDR2 is YNNKEL (reference sequence). Trimming pared 0 bases from V and 8 bases from J, leaving 15 bases between. This CDR3 has 15 residues.

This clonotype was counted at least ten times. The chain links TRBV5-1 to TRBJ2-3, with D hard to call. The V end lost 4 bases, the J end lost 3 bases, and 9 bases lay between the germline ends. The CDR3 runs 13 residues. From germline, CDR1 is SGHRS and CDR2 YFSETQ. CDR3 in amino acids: CASSLRQTDTQYF. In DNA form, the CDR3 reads TGCGCCAGCAGCCTCCGGCAGACAGATACGCAGTATTTT. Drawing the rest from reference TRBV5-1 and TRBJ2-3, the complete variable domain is KAGVTQTPRYLIKTRGQQVTLSCSPISGHRSVSWYQQTPGQGLQFLFEYFSETQRNKGNFPGRFSGRQFSNSRSEMNVSTLELGDSALYLCASSLRQTDTQYFGPGTRLTVL.

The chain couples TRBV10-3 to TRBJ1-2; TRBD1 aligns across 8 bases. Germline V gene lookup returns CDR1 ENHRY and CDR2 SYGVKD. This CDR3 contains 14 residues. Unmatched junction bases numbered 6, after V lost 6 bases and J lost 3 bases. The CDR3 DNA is TGTGCCATCAGGGCCGGGACAGGCGACTATGGCTACACCTTC. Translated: CAIRAGTGDYGYTF.

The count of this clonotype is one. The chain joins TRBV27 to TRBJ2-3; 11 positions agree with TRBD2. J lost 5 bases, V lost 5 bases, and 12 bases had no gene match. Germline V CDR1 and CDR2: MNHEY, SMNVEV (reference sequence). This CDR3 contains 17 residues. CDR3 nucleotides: TGTGCCAGCAGTCACCTCCCGGGACTAGCGGCCGGAGATACGCAGTATTTT. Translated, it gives CASSHLPGLAAGDTQYF.

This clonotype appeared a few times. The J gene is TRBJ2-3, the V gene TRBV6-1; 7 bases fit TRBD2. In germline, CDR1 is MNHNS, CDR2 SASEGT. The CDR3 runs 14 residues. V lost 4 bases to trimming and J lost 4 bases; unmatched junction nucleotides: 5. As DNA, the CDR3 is TGTGCCAGCAGTGGGGGGACTAAGGCAGATACGCAGTATTTT. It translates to CASSGGTKADTQYF.

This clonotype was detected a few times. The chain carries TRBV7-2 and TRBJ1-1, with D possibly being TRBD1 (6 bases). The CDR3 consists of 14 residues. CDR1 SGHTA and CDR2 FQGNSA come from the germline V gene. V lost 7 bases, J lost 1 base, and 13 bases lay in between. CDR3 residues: CASKPQGPNTEAFF. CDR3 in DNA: TGTGCCAGCAAACCACAGGGCCCGAACACTGAAGCTTTCTTT. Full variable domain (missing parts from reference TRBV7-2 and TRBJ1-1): GAGVSQSPSNKVTEKGKDVELRCDPISGHTALYWYRQSLGQGLEFLIYFQGNSAPDKSGLPSDRFSAERTGGSVSTLTIQRTQQEDSAVYLCASKPQGPNTEAFFGQGTRLTVV.

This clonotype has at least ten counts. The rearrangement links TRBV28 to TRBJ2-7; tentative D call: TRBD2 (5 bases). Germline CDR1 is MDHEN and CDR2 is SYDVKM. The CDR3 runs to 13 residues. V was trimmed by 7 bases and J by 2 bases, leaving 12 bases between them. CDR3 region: CASIQAAAYEQYF. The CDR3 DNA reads TGTGCCAGCATTCAAGCGGCCGCCTACGAGCAGTACTTC.

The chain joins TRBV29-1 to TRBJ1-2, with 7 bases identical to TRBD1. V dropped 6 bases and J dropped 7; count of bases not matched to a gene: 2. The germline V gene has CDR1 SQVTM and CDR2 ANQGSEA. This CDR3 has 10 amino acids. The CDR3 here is CSVQGPGYTF. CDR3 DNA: TGCAGCGTACAGGGGCCTGGCTACACCTTC.